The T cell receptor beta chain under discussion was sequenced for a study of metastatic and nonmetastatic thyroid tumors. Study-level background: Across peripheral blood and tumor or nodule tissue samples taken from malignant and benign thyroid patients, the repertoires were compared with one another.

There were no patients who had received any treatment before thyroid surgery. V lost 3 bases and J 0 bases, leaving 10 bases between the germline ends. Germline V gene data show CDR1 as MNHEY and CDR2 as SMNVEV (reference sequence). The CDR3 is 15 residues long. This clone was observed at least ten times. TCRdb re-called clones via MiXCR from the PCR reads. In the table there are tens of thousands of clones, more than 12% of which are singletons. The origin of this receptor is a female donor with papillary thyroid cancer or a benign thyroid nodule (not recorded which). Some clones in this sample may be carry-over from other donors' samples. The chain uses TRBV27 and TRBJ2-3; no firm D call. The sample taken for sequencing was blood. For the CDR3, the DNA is TGTGCCAGCAGTTTGGGGTTCCTTAGCACAGATACGCAGTATTTT. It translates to CASSLGFLSTDTQYF.